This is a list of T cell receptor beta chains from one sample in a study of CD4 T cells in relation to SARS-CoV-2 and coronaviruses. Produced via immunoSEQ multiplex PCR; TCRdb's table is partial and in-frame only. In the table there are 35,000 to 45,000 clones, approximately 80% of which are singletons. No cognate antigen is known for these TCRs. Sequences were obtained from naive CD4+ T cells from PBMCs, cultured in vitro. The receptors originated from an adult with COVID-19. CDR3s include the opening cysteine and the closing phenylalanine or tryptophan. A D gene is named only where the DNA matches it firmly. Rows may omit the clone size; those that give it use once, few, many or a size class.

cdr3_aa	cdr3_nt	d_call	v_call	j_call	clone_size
CASSDRRGRNYGYTF	TGTGCCAGCAGCGACAGGAGGGGGAGAAACTATGGCTACACCTTC	NA	TRBV5-4	TRBJ1-2	NA
CASSQEGLETQYF	TGTGCCAGCAGCCAAGAAGGGTTGGAGACCCAGTACTTC	NA	TRBV3-1/TRBV3-2	TRBJ2-5	NA
CASSASTQGAGTDTQYF	TGTGCCAGCAGCGCCTCAACCCAAGGCGCTGGCACAGATACGCAGTATTTT	NA	TRBV9	TRBJ2-3	NA
CASSYLTNVQFF	TGTGCCAGCAGCTACCTTACAAATGTGCAGTTCTTC	NA	TRBV7-3	TRBJ2-1	NA
CAWSVSGGDTIYF	TGTGCCTGGAGTGTATCAGGGGGGGACACCATATATTTT	TRBD1	TRBV30	TRBJ1-3	NA
CAWNGQSTLGQYF	TGTGCCTGGAACGGACAGTCTACGTTGGGGCAGTACTTC	NA	TRBV30	TRBJ2-7	NA
CASSPGLAVTYEQYF	TGTGCCAGCAGCCCCGGACTAGCGGTCACTTACGAGCAGTACTTC	TRBD2	TRBV7-9	TRBJ2-7	NA
CASSRALTSRQETQYF	TGTGCCAGCAGCCGAGCACTGACTAGCAGACAAGAGACCCAGTACTTC	TRBD2	TRBV3-1/TRBV3-2	TRBJ2-5	NA
CASLDGTGREETQYF	TGTGCCAGCCTCGACGGGACAGGGCGAGAAGAGACCCAGTACTTC	TRBD1	TRBV5-4	TRBJ2-5	NA
CASSPLAREGYEQYF	TGTGCCAGCAGCCCCCTCGCGCGGGAGGGCTACGAGCAGTACTTC	TRBD2	TRBV7-9	TRBJ2-7	NA
CASSTTAGNYGYTF	TGTGCCAGCTCAACTACCGCGGGGAACTATGGCTACACCTTC	NA	TRBV18	TRBJ1-2	NA
CASSHKLAGGADTQYF	TGCGCCAGCAGCCACAAACTAGCGGGAGGCGCAGATACGCAGTATTTT	TRBD2	TRBV4-3	TRBJ2-3	NA
CAIHRDRATDTQYF	TGTGCCATCCACCGGGACAGGGCCACAGATACGCAGTATTTT	TRBD1	TRBV10-3	TRBJ2-3	NA
CASNYGRTSGRAVYNEQFF	TGTGCCAGCAACTATGGACGGACTAGCGGGAGGGCCGTGTACAATGAGCAGTTCTTC	TRBD2	TRBV19	TRBJ2-1	NA
CASSVGGGFVSDGYTF	TGTGCCAGCAGCGTTGGAGGGGGCTTTGTCTCGGATGGCTACACCTTC	TRBD1	TRBV9	TRBJ1-2	NA
CASRPRGQGRTGELFF	TGTGCCAGCAGACCAAGGGGACAGGGCAGGACCGGGGAGCTGTTTTTT	TRBD1	TRBV7-9	TRBJ2-2	few
CASRLDSLSGAYNSPLHF	TGTGCCAGCAGATTGGACAGTCTTTCGGGGGCCTATAATTCACCCCTCCACTTT	NA	TRBV2	TRBJ1-6	NA
CASNDRNTGELFF	TGTGCCAGCAACGACAGAAACACCGGGGAGCTGTTTTTT	NA	TRBV9	TRBJ2-2	NA
CASSPGQGGQETQYF	TGTGCCAGCAGTCCCGGACAGGGGGGCCAAGAGACCCAGTACTTC	TRBD1	TRBV5-8	TRBJ2-5	NA
CATSRGTSGETQYF	TGTGCCACCAGCAGAGGGACTAGCGGGGAGACCCAGTACTTC	TRBD2	TRBV15	TRBJ2-5	NA
CASRATGETGELFF	TGTGCCAGCAGGGCAACAGGGGAAACCGGGGAGCTGTTTTTT	TRBD1	TRBV28	TRBJ2-2	NA
CASSQEFAGFADTQYF	TGCGCCAGCAGCCAAGAATTCGCAGGGTTCGCAGATACGCAGTATTTT	NA	TRBV4-1	TRBJ2-3	NA
CSVDFRTQANTEAFF	TGCAGCGTTGACTTTCGGACCCAAGCGAACACTGAAGCTTTCTTT	NA	TRBV29-1	TRBJ1-1	NA
CASSPTFSGELFF	TGTGCCAGCAGCCCTACGTTTTCCGGGGAGCTGTTTTTT	NA	TRBV11-2	TRBJ2-2	once
CASSVGPPNEQFF	TGTGCCAGCAGCGTAGGTCCCCCCAATGAGCAGTTCTTC	NA	TRBV9	TRBJ2-1	NA
CASSRTGYNEQFF	TGTGCCAGCAGCCGCACAGGATACAATGAGCAGTTCTTC	NA	TRBV6-5	TRBJ2-1	NA
CSVEVRNEQFF	TGCAGCGTTGAGGTCCGTAATGAGCAGTTCTTC	NA	TRBV29-1	TRBJ2-1	NA
CASSQGGAGVPYNEQFF	TGTGCCAGCAGCCAAGGAGGGGCGGGAGTCCCCTACAATGAGCAGTTCTTC	TRBD2	TRBV3-1/TRBV3-2	TRBJ2-1	NA
CAWKWDNGYTF	TGTGCCTGGAAATGGGATAATGGCTACACCTTC	NA	TRBV30	TRBJ1-2	few
CASSGTSGSPGETQYF	TGCGCCAGCTCCGGGACTAGCGGGAGTCCCGGAGAGACCCAGTACTTC	TRBD2	TRBV4-3	TRBJ2-5	NA
CASSLAEREGYTF	TGTGCCAGCAGCTTAGCGGAGCGTGAGGGCTACACCTTC	NA	TRBV7-9	TRBJ1-2	NA
CASSPLAGITDTQYF	TGTGCCAGCAGCCCGCTCGCGGGGATCACAGATACGCAGTATTTT	NA	TRBV7-2	TRBJ2-3	NA
CASSRGYGYTF	TGCGCCAGCAGCCGGGGGTATGGCTACACCTTC	NA	TRBV4-3	TRBJ1-2	NA
CASRSARGQGYEQYF	TGTGCCAGCCGCTCCGCTAGGGGACAGGGTTACGAGCAGTACTTC	TRBD1	TRBV28	TRBJ2-7	NA
CASSLGAGVNEQFF	TGCGCCAGCAGCTTGGGGGCGGGGGTCAATGAGCAGTTCTTC	TRBD2	TRBV5-1	TRBJ2-1	NA
CASSLDGGRLWELFF	TGCGCCAGCAGCTTGGATGGCGGGAGGCTTTGGGAGCTGTTTTTT	TRBD2	TRBV5-1	TRBJ2-2	NA
CASSEGGRAYEQYF	TGTGCCAGCAGTGAAGGGGGGAGGGCCTACGAGCAGTACTTC	TRBD2	TRBV6-1	TRBJ2-7	once
CASSLGRELAGVGTDTQYF	TGTGCCAGCAGCTTAGGTCGGGAACTAGCGGGAGTAGGCACAGATACGCAGTATTTT	TRBD2	TRBV11-3	TRBJ2-3	NA
CASSSGLAGPYQETQYF	TGTGCCAGCAGCTCGGGACTAGCGGGGCCGTACCAAGAGACCCAGTACTTC	TRBD2	TRBV7-9	TRBJ2-5	NA
CASSDGTAQETQYF	TGTGCCAGCAGCGATGGGACAGCACAAGAGACCCAGTACTTC	TRBD1	TRBV9	TRBJ2-5	NA
CASRSGTFNEQFF	TGTGCCAGCAGGTCCGGGACATTCAATGAGCAGTTCTTC	NA	TRBV7-9	TRBJ2-1	NA
CASSPRPRTSGSYEQYF	TGTGCCAGCAGCCCACGACCTCGGACTAGCGGGAGTTACGAGCAGTACTTC	TRBD2	TRBV3-1/TRBV3-2	TRBJ2-7	NA
CASSQISGSPRDTQYF	TGTGCCAGCAGCCAAATTAGCGGGAGTCCACGCGATACGCAGTATTTT	TRBD2	TRBV3-1/TRBV3-2	TRBJ2-3	once
CASSLTSGRANEQFF	TGTGCCAGTAGTCTTACTAGCGGGAGGGCCAATGAGCAGTTCTTC	TRBD2	TRBV19	TRBJ2-1	NA
CATSDTTAYNEQFF	TGTGCCACCAGTGATACGACCGCCTACAATGAGCAGTTCTTC	NA	TRBV24-1	TRBJ2-1	NA
CASSQATGITEAFF	TGCGCCAGCAGCCAGGCGACAGGGATCACTGAAGCTTTCTTT	TRBD1	TRBV4-3	TRBJ1-1	NA
CASHWNGGELFF	TGTGCCAGCCATTGGAATGGCGGGGAGCTGTTTTTT	NA	TRBV6-6	TRBJ2-2	NA
CAWTPAGETQYF	TGTGCCTGGACCCCGGCGGGGGAGACCCAGTACTTC	NA	TRBV30	TRBJ2-5	few
CASSRTSHNEQFF	TGTGCCAGCAGCAGGACTAGTCACAATGAGCAGTTCTTC	TRBD2	TRBV6-4	TRBJ2-1	NA
CASSSGTGMAEAFF	TGTGCCAGCAGTTCCGGGACAGGGATGGCTGAAGCTTTCTTT	TRBD1	TRBV27	TRBJ1-1	NA